The clone carrying this TCR beta chain has only a few counts. Antigen unknown. The data originate from a study of T cell repertoires in cytomegalovirus infection. Across the study: It was the public TCR beta signatures that indicated both CMV infection and matching HLA type.

TCRdb independently ran MiXCR on the reads; one entry per CDR3 protein. There are roughly 180,000 distinct CDR3 sequences in the sample; about a fifth occur only once, and 20% to 30% lies in the top ten. V trimming: 8 bases; J trimming: 3 bases; junction bases outside the gene matches: 11. The CDR3 runs to 15 residues. This sequence originates from a human donor in good health (CMV status not recorded). Some clones in this sample may be carry-over from other donors' samples. This rearrangement joins TRBV12-3 or TRBV12-4 to TRBJ2-3; TRBD2 matches 7 bases. The specimen comprised CD8+ T cells from cultured PBMCs, sampled from culture after CMV antigen stimulation. DNA of the CDR3: TGTGCCAGCCGCCATCCCGGGACTAAGACAGATACGCAGTATTTT. Translating it yields CASRHPGTKTDTQYF.